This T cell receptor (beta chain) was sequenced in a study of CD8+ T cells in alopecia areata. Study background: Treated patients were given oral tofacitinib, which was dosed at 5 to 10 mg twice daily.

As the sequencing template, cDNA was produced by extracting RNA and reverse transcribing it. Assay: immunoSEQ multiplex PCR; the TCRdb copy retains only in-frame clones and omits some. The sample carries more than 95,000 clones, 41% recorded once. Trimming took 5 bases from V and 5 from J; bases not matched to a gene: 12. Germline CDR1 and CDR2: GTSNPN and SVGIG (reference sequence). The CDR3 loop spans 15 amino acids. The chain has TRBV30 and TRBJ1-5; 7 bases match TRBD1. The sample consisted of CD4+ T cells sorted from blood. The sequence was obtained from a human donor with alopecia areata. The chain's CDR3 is CAWEETGSLHQPQHF. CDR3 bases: TGTGCCTGGGAAGAGACAGGGAGTCTGCATCAGCCCCAGCATTTT.